This T cell receptor beta chain was found in a study of blood T cell repertoires in COVID-19. Study background: The cDNA or gDNA used as material had been derived from T cells, B-cell-depleted T cells, or PBMCs.

Germline loops: CDR1 LGHDT, CDR2 YNNKEL (reference sequence). The V gene end was trimmed by 7 bases and the J gene end by 6 bases; junction bases not matched to a gene: 9. This CDR3 has 14 residues. In the original processing: Estimates of nucleated cell counts were drawn from the amplification of reference gene primers. Assay: immunoSEQ multiplex PCR; the TCRdb copy retains only in-frame clones and omits some. That table furnishes V, J and clone size, whereas the DNA furnished D and trimming. The top ten clones hold 3.5% to 4.5% of a sample with approximately 200,000 clones, about 91% of them seen once.

Sequenced sample: peripheral blood. This rearrangement joins TRBV3-1 (or the pseudogene TRBV3-2) to TRBJ2-1; 7 bases are a match to TRBD1. This receptor was identified in a woman aged 25 to 45 with acute or convalescent COVID-19. The CDR3 DNA sequence: TGTGCCAGCAAGGCTAGCTGGGACAGCAATGAGCAGTTCTTC. Encoded protein: CASKASWDSNEQFF.